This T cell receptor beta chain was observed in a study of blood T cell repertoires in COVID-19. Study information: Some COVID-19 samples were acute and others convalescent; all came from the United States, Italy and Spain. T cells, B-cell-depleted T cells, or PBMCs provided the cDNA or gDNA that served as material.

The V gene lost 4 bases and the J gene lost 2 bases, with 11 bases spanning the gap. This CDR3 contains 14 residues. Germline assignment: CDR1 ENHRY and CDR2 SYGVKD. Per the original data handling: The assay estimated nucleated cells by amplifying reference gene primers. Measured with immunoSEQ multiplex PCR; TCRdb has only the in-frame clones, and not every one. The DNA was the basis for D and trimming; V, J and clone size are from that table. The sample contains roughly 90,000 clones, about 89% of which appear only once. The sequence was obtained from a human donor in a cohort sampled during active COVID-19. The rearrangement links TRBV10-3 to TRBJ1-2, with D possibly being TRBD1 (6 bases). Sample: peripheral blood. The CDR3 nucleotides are TGTGCCATCAGTGGACAGGAGATAAACTATGGCTACACCTTC. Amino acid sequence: CAISGQEINYGYTF.